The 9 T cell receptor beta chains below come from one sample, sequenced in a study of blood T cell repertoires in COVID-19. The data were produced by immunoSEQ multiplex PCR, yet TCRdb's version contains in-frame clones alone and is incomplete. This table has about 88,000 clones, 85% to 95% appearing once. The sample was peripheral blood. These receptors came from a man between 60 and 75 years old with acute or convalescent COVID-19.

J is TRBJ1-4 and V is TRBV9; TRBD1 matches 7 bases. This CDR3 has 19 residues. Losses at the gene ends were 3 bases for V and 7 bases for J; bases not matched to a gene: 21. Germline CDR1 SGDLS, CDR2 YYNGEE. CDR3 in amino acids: CASSGNPGTVHRLGEKLFF. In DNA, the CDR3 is TGTGCCAGCAGCGGAAACCCCGGGACAGTACATCGTCTTGGTGAAAAACTGTTTTTT. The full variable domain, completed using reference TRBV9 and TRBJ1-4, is DSGVTQTPKHLITATGQRVTLRCSPRSGDLSVYWYQQSLDQGLQFLIQYYNGEERAKGNILERFSAQQFPDLHSELNLSSLELGDSALYFCASSGNPGTVHRLGEKLFFGSGTQLSVL.

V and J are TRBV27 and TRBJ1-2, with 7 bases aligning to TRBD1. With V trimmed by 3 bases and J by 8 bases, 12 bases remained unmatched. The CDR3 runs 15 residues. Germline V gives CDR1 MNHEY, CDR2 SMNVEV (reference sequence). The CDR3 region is CASSFDQGGSFGYTF. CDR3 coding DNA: TGTGCCAGCAGTTTTGATCAGGGGGGCTCTTTCGGCTACACCTTC.

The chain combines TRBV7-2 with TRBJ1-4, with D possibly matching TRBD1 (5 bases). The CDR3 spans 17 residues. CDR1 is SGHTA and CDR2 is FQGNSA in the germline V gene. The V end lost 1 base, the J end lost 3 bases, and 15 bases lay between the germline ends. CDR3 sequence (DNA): TGTGCCAGCAGCTTAGAGCCCGCAGGGCTGGCTAATGAAAAACTGTTTTTT. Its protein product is CASSLEPAGLANEKLFF.

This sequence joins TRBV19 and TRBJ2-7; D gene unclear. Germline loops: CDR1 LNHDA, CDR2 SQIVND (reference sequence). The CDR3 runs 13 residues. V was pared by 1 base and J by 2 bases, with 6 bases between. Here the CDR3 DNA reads TGTGCCAGTAGTATAGCAGTGACCTACGAGCAGTACTTC. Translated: CASSIAVTYEQYF.

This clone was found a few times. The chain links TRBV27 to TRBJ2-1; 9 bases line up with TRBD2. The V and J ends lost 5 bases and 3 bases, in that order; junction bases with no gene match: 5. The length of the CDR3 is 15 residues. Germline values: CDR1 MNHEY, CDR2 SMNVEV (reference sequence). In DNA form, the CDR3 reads TGTGCCAGCAGTATGACTAGCGGAAGCTACAATGAGCAGTTCTTC. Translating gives CASSMTSGSYNEQFF.

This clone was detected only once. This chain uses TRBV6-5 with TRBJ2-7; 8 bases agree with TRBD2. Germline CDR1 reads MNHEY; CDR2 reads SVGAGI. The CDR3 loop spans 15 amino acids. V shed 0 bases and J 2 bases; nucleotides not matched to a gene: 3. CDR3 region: CASSYSYSGTYEQYF. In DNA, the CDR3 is TGTGCCAGCAGTTACTCGTATAGCGGGACCTACGAGCAGTACTTC.

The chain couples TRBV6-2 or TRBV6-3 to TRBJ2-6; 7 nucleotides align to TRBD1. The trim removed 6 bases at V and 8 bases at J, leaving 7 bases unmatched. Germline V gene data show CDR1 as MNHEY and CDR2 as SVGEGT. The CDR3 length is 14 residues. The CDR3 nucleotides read TGTGCCAGCAGCGGACAGGCCTCCACCAACGTCCTGACTTTC. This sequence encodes CASSGQASTNVLTF.

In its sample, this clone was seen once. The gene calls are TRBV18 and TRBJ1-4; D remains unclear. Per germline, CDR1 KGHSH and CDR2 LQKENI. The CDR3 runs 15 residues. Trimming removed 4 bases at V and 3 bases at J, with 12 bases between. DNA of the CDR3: TGTGCCAGCTCACGAGGGAAGGACTCTAATGAAAAACTGTTTTTT. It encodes CASSRGKDSNEKLFF.

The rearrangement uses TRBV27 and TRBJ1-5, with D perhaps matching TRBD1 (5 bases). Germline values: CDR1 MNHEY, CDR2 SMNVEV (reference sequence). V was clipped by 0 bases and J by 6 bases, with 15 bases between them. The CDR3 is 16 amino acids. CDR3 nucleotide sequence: TGTGCCAGCAGTTTATCCTTTCAGGGAAGAAGTCAGCCCCAGCATTTT. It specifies CASSLSFQGRSQPQHF.